Below are 19 T cell receptor beta chains sequenced from a single sample in a study of identical twins. MiXCR, run by TCRdb on the 5' RACE reads, gives a single entry per CDR3 protein. The repertoire holds 690,000 or so distinct CDR3 sequences, with 6% to 6.5% as singletons. Input material: naive T cells sorted from blood. These receptors were collected from a man between 18 and 29 years old in good health.

This clonotype came up a few times. This chain links TRBV24-1 with TRBJ2-3, with 8 bases that match TRBD1. J was trimmed by 6 bases and V by 0 bases; bases with no gene match: 7. The germline V gene encodes CDR1 KGHDR and CDR2 SFDVKD. The CDR3 is 16 residues long. The DNA of the CDR3 is TGTGCCACCAGTGATTTGTCAGGGGGCAACCCGGATACGCAGTATTTT. Its protein product is CATSDLSGGNPDTQYF.

V gene TRBV4-1 combines with J gene TRBJ2-2; D is undetermined. CDR1 and CDR2 from the germline V gene are MGHRA and YSYEKL. Between the trimmed V and J ends, which lost 4 bases and 8 bases, there was a span of 11 bases. The CDR3 totals 13 residues. CDR3 in DNA: TGCGCCAGCAGCCCCTTCCACTCGGGGGAGCTGTTTTTT. Encoded protein: CASSPFHSGELFF.

This clonotype turned up a few times. This chain joins TRBV7-2 and TRBJ2-1; TRBD2 matches 10 bases. The CDR3 consists of 15 residues. Germline V CDR1 and CDR2: SGHTA, FQGNSA. Trimming cost V 5 bases and J 10 bases; bases outside gene matches: 11. The CDR3: CASSHQAGGELEQFF. Here the CDR3 DNA reads TGTGCCAGCAGCCACCAAGCGGGAGGGGAGTTGGAGCAGTTCTTC.

This clonotype was recorded a few times. The V and J genes are TRBV19 and TRBJ2-1; unclear D gene. Trimming left V 4 bases short and J 5 bases short, with 15 bases between. Germline loops: CDR1 LNHDA, CDR2 SQIVND (reference sequence). The CDR3 is 15 amino acids. In DNA form, the CDR3 reads TGTGCCAGTAGTACCTTGGACCGCGACGACAATGAGCAGTTCTTC. Its translation is CASSTLDRDDNEQFF.

V is TRBV7-6 and J is TRBJ2-2; possibly TRBD1 for D (6 bases). The CDR3 runs to 17 residues. Germline V gives CDR1 SGHVS, CDR2 FNYEAQ. The V and J ends lost 1 base and 3 bases respectively, with 15 bases between them. The CDR3 nucleotides are TGTGCCAGCAGCTTAGTTTCTACAGGGCTGTACACCGGGGAGCTGTTTTTT. It encodes CASSLVSTGLYTGELFF. The whole variable domain, filled in from reference TRBV7-6 and TRBJ2-2, reads GAGVSQSPRYKVTKRGQDVALRCDPISGHVSLYWYRQALGQGPEFLTYFNYEAQQDKSGLPNDRFSAERPEGSISTLTIQRTEQRDSAMYRCASSLVSTGLYTGELFFGEGSRLTVL.

This clonotype was seen at least ten times. V usage is TRBV6-5 and J usage is TRBJ1-1, with a possible D match to TRBD1 (6 bases). The CDR3 has 12 amino acids. Germline-derived CDR1 and CDR2 are MNHEY and SVGAGI. The V and J ends lost 6 bases and 6 bases respectively, with 11 bases between them. The DNA for the CDR3 is TGTGCCAGCAGCTCACAGGGTCCTGAAGCTTTCTTT. The encoded protein is CASSSQGPEAFF.

The rearrangement uses TRBV21-1 and TRBJ2-7; no check of the table's D call, TRBD2, against the DNA was made. TRBV21-1 is a documented pseudogene. The CDR3 sequence is 16 residues long. The CDR3 bases are TGTGCCAGCAGCACACCCGGACTAGCGGCTGCCTACGAGCAGTACGTC. It yields the protein CASSTPGLAAAYEQYV.

The V gene is TRBV9, the J gene TRBJ2-1; D ambiguous. The CDR3 runs 17 residues. Germline V gene lookup returns CDR1 SGDLS and CDR2 YYNGEE. V was shortened by 0 bases and J by 4 bases, with 17 bases between the two germline ends. The CDR3 region is CASSVDPSAGNYNEQFF. Written as DNA, the CDR3 is TGTGCCAGCAGCGTAGACCCCTCGGCAGGCAATTACAATGAGCAGTTCTTC.

This chain uses TRBV29-1 with TRBJ2-3, with 12 bases fitting TRBD2. CDR3 size: 14 residues. Germline values: CDR1 SQVTM, CDR2 ANQGSEA. V lost 3 bases and J lost 5; bases outside the gene matches: 3. The CDR3 nucleotides are TGCAGCGTTGAGACTAGCGGGAGACTAGATACGCAGTATTTT. Its protein is CSVETSGRLDTQYF.

The chain carries TRBV12-3 or TRBV12-4 and TRBJ2-1, with D possibly matching TRBD1 (6 bases). The CDR3 covers 15 residues. Trimming removed 4 bases at V and 4 bases at J, with 14 bases between. CDR3 DNA: TGTGCCAGCAGTTGGAAACAGGGACCTTACAATGAGCAGTTCTTC. Amino acid sequence: CASSWKQGPYNEQFF.

This clonotype occurred a few times. This sequence joins TRBV7-9 and TRBJ2-1; D unclear. The CDR3 has 12 amino acids. CDR1 SEHNR and CDR2 FQNEAQ come from the germline V gene (reference sequence). V lost 4 bases and J 10 bases, leaving 11 bases between the germline ends. The CDR3, as DNA: TGTGCCAGCAGCTCCCCGCCGGACGAGCAGTTCTTC. Protein sequence: CASSSPPDEQFF. The full variable domain, completed using reference TRBV7-9 and TRBJ2-1, is DTGVSQNPRHKITKRGQNVTFRCDPISEHNRLYWYRQTLGQGPEFLTYFQNEAQLEKSRLLSDRFSAERPKGSFSTLEIQRTEQGDSAMYLCASSSPPDEQFFGPGTRLTVL.

The V call is TRBV6-2 or TRBV6-3, the J call TRBJ2-2; TRBD2 aligns across 10 bases. V was clipped by 5 bases and J by 1 base; unmatched bases: 10. This CDR3 has 18 residues. Per the germline V gene, CDR1 is MNHEY and CDR2 is SVGEGT. The CDR3 sequence: CASSPRLAGVLNTGELFF. CDR3 in DNA: TGTGCCAGCAGTCCCCGTCTAGCGGGAGTGCTGAACACCGGGGAGCTGTTTTTT.

The sample holds a few counts of this clonotype. The chain recombines TRBV27 with TRBJ2-7, with TRBD1 identical over 7 bases. The CDR3 spans 14 residues. J lost 1 base, V lost 4 bases, and 4 bases had no gene match. Germline loops: CDR1 MNHEY, CDR2 SMNVEV (reference sequence). The CDR3 DNA reads as TGTGCCAGCAGTTCCTACAGGGGATCCTACGAGCAGTACGTC. The encoded protein is CASSSYRGSYEQYV.

This clonotype was recorded many times. This sequence joins TRBV15 and TRBJ2-5; D not certain. V lost 0 bases, J lost 4 bases, and 12 bases lay in between. Germline lookup yields CDR1 LNHNV and CDR2 YYDKDF (reference sequence). The CDR3 consists of 15 residues. The CDR3 sequence is CATSRDSVVRETQYF. For the CDR3, the DNA is TGTGCCACCAGCAGAGATTCGGTAGTCCGAGAGACCCAGTACTTC.

V usage is TRBV29-1 and J usage is TRBJ2-5; D is perhaps TRBD2 (6 bases). The CDR3 length is 13 residues. Between the trimmed V and J ends, which lost 7 bases and 5 bases, there was a span of 17 bases. Germline CDR1 reads SQVTM; CDR2 reads ANQGSEA. The DNA of the CDR3 is TGCAGCGCCCTATCACCCGCGGGGGAGACCCAGTACTTC. Its protein is CSALSPAGETQYF.

This clonotype was picked up many times. V usage is TRBV20-1 and J usage is TRBJ2-3, with TRBD2 identical over 11 bases. The CDR3 contains 14 residues. V shed 5 bases and J 1 base; nucleotides not matched to a gene: 2. Germline assignment: CDR1 DFQATT and CDR2 SNEGSKA (reference sequence). The CDR3: CSAELAGGTDTQYF. In DNA form, the CDR3 reads TGCAGTGCTGAACTAGCGGGAGGCACAGATACGCAGTATTTT.

This clonotype was recorded many times. The gene calls are TRBV29-1 and TRBJ2-1; no definite D call. The CDR3 sequence is 13 residues long. Between the trimmed V and J ends, which lost 4 bases and 8 bases, there was a span of 15 bases. The germline gives CDR1 SQVTM, CDR2 ANQGSEA. The CDR3 sequence: CSVVLIPGDEQFF. CDR3 DNA: TGCAGCGTTGTGTTGATCCCGGGCGATGAGCAGTTCTTC.

This clonotype has only a few counts. This chain links TRBV27 with TRBJ2-3; maybe TRBD2 (5 bases). Germline V gene sequence: CDR1 MNHEY, CDR2 SMNVEV (reference sequence). V lost 5 bases and J 4 bases, leaving 13 bases between the germline ends. There are 14 residues in the CDR3. CDR3 sequence: CASSPTLDADTQYF. CDR3 sequence (DNA): TGTGCCAGCAGTCCGACACTAGACGCAGATACGCAGTATTTT.

V usage is TRBV24-1 and J usage is TRBJ2-2; 7 nucleotides agree with TRBD1. The J segment lost 0 bases and the V segment lost 5 bases, leaving 5 bases of the junction unmatched. The CDR3 consists of 16 residues. The germline gives CDR1 KGHDR, CDR2 SFDVKD. The CDR3 protein is CATSAAGTANTGELFF. CDR3 coding DNA: TGTGCCACCAGTGCGGCCGGGACAGCGAACACCGGGGAGCTGTTTTTT.